This T cell receptor (beta chain) was identified in a study of blood T cell repertoires in COVID-19. Study-level background: Sites across the United States, Italy and Spain contributed samples from acute and convalescent COVID-19.

In terms of age and location, participants ranged from roughly 18 to 100 years and lived in about 25 US areas. Participants were placed into cohorts based on the clinical history they reported. Two negative PCRs, clearance, or symptom resolution were required of recovered Cohort 3 donors. The CDR3 spans 15 residues. Trimming removed 6 bases from V and 6 bases from J; junction bases left unmatched: 4. CDR1 and CDR2 from the germline V gene are LNHDA and SQIVND (reference sequence). TCRdb keeps only in-frame clones here, not all; method: immunoSEQ multiplex PCR. This sample carries 400,000 to 450,000 clones, 80% to 90% of them seen once, and the ten largest clones take roughly 1.1%.

This chain joins TRBV19 and TRBJ2-2; 13 bases align to TRBD2. The receptor comes from a man aged 25-45 years who had recovered from COVID-19. Material: PBMCs or T cells enriched from blood (not recorded which). The CDR3 sequence: CASRQGLAGAGELFF. The DNA for the CDR3 is TGTGCCAGTAGACAAGGACTAGCGGGGGCCGGGGAGCTGTTTTTT.